Listed below are T cell receptor beta chains from one sample, sequenced in a study of metastatic and nonmetastatic thyroid tumors. TCRdb reassembled clones from the PCR reads with MiXCR. Of 30,000 to 35,000 clones in the sample, approximately 15% are singletons; the top ten hold around 6.6%. Specimen: blood. These receptor sequences come from a female donor with papillary thyroid cancer or a benign thyroid nodule (not recorded which). Some clones in this sample may be carry-over from other donors' samples. Each CDR3 is given with its conserved first and last residue. A D gene is named only where the DNA matches it firmly. The size of a clone is reported for some rows only, either as once, few or many, or as a class for expanded clones.

clone_size: many; d_call: .; j_call: TRBJ1-5; v_call: TRBV27; cdr3_nt: TGTGCCAGCAGTTTATCGGGCAATCAGCCCCAGCATTTT; cdr3_aa: CASSLSGNQPQHF
clone_size: many; d_call: .; j_call: TRBJ1-3; v_call: TRBV5-4; cdr3_nt: TGTGCCAGCAGCTTGTGGGGAACTGGAAACACCATATATTTT; cdr3_aa: CASSLWGTGNTIYF
clone_size: many; d_call: .; j_call: TRBJ1-1; v_call: TRBV7-2; cdr3_nt: TGTGCCAGCAGCGTCTACAGGGTGAACACTGAAGCTTTCTTT; cdr3_aa: CASSVYRVNTEAFF
clone_size: many; d_call: .; j_call: TRBJ2-7; v_call: TRBV5-6; cdr3_nt: TGTGCCAGCAGCTTCGGCAGCCACTACGAGCAGTACTTC; cdr3_aa: CASSFGSHYEQYF
clone_size: many; d_call: TRBD1; j_call: TRBJ1-2; v_call: TRBV28; cdr3_nt: TGTGCCAGCCAGGACAGGATCTATGGCTACACCTTC; cdr3_aa: CASQDRIYGYTF
clone_size: .; d_call: .; j_call: TRBJ2-2; v_call: TRBV6-1; cdr3_nt: TGTGCCAGCAGTTCCCCGAACACCGTTGAGCTGTTTTTT; cdr3_aa: CASSSPNTVELFF
clone_size: medium-sized; d_call: .; j_call: TRBJ2-1; v_call: TRBV20-1; cdr3_nt: TGCAGTGCTAGGACCTCGGGGGTTGACTACAATGAGCAGTTCTTC; cdr3_aa: CSARTSGVDYNEQFF
clone_size: .; d_call: TRBD2; j_call: TRBJ2-1; v_call: TRBV20-1; cdr3_nt: TGCAGTGCGCTGGGACTAGCGGGGAGAAGTGAGCAGTTCTTC; cdr3_aa: CSALGLAGRSEQFF
clone_size: .; d_call: .; j_call: TRBJ1-3; v_call: TRBV28; cdr3_nt: TGTGCCAGCTTTTCAGTCCCCGTAATGATCTCTGGAAACACCATATATTTC; cdr3_aa: CASFSVPVMISGNTIYF
clone_size: .; d_call: TRBD1; j_call: TRBJ1-1; v_call: TRBV19; cdr3_nt: TGTGCCAGTGAAGTAAGGGACAGGGAGTACACTGAAGCTTTCTTT; cdr3_aa: CASEVRDREYTEAFF
clone_size: many; d_call: .; j_call: TRBJ1-1; v_call: TRBV5-1; cdr3_nt: TGCGCCAGCAGCTATGGACAGAGGACTGAAGCTTTCTTT; cdr3_aa: CASSYGQRTEAFF
clone_size: many; d_call: .; j_call: TRBJ1-1; v_call: TRBV20-1; cdr3_nt: TGCAGTGCTAGACGTTATCTACCCACTGAAGCTTTCTTT; cdr3_aa: CSARRYLPTEAFF
clone_size: .; d_call: .; j_call: TRBJ1-2; v_call: TRBV20-1; cdr3_nt: TGCAGTGCTGGTCAGAGCTATGGCTACACCTTC; cdr3_aa: CSAGQSYGYTF
clone_size: many; d_call: TRBD2; j_call: TRBJ2-1; v_call: TRBV19; cdr3_nt: TGTGCCAGTAGTATCGAGCTAGCGGGTGGATACAATGAGCAGTTCTTC; cdr3_aa: CASSIELAGGYNEQFF
clone_size: many; d_call: .; j_call: TRBJ2-3; v_call: TRBV9; cdr3_nt: TGTGCCAGCAGCGTAGCAGCAGGGGGCACAGATACGCAGTATTTT; cdr3_aa: CASSVAAGGTDTQYF
clone_size: .; d_call: .; j_call: TRBJ1-1; v_call: TRBV5-1; cdr3_nt: TGCGCCAGCAGCTTGGTTGCCATGGCCATGAACACTGGAGCTTTCTTT; cdr3_aa: CASSLVAMAMNTGAFF
clone_size: many; d_call: .; j_call: TRBJ2-1; v_call: TRBV2; cdr3_nt: TGTGCCAGCACCCTACTAGTTACGGCTGAGCAGTTCTTC; cdr3_aa: CASTLLVTAEQFF
clone_size: .; d_call: TRBD1; j_call: TRBJ1-2; v_call: TRBV30; cdr3_nt: TGTGCCTGGAGTGTCGGGACAGGGGCTGGCTACACCTTC; cdr3_aa: CAWSVGTGAGYTF
clone_size: .; d_call: .; j_call: TRBJ2-5; v_call: TRBV20-1; cdr3_nt: TGCAGTTCTCCCCGGGCCCTGACCGGGGTGACCCAGTACTTC; cdr3_aa: CSSPRALTGVTQYF
clone_size: .; d_call: .; j_call: TRBJ1-2; v_call: TRBV20-1; cdr3_nt: TGCAGTGCTAGAGAAGGGCCCCAGGGTAGGTTTCATGGCTACACCTTC; cdr3_aa: CSAREGPQGRFHGYTF
clone_size: many; d_call: .; j_call: TRBJ1-1; v_call: TRBV2; cdr3_nt: TGTGCCAGCCTACTGGGGAGGGGGAACACTGAAGCTTTCTTT; cdr3_aa: CASLLGRGNTEAFF
clone_size: many; d_call: .; j_call: TRBJ1-1; v_call: TRBV12-3/TRBV12-4; cdr3_nt: TGTGCCAGCATCCGGACAGTGAACACTGAAGCTTTCTTT; cdr3_aa: CASIRTVNTEAFF
clone_size: .; d_call: .; j_call: TRBJ1-1; v_call: TRBV7-2; cdr3_nt: TGTGCCGGCAGCTGGGCCAGGTCCACTGAAGCTTTCTTT; cdr3_aa: CAGSWARSTEAFF
clone_size: many; d_call: .; j_call: TRBJ1-2; v_call: TRBV12-3/TRBV12-4; cdr3_nt: TGTGCCAGCAGTTTGTCGCGTCTCTGGGGCTACACCTTC; cdr3_aa: CASSLSRLWGYTF
clone_size: few; d_call: .; j_call: TRBJ2-1; v_call: TRBV28; cdr3_nt: TGTGCCAGCAGTTTAAGTGCCAAGTGGCAGTTCTTC; cdr3_aa: CASSLSAKWQFF
clone_size: .; d_call: .; j_call: TRBJ1-5; v_call: TRBV20-1; cdr3_nt: TGCAGTACTAGAGGACGGGGGGCGTTGTGCAATCAGCCCCAGCATTTT; cdr3_aa: CSTRGRGALCNQPQHF
clone_size: many; d_call: .; j_call: TRBJ1-5; v_call: TRBV11-1; cdr3_nt: TGTGCCAGCAGCCCCACGGGCGATAACAGCTTGGGGCATCAGCCCCAGCATTTT; cdr3_aa: CASSPTGDNSLGHQPQHF
clone_size: few; d_call: .; j_call: TRBJ1-1; v_call: TRBV5-5; cdr3_nt: TGTGCCAGCAGCTTGGCGACAGGGAACACTGAAGCTTTCTTT; cdr3_aa: CASSLATGNTEAFF
clone_size: few; d_call: .; j_call: TRBJ1-2; v_call: TRBV6-7; cdr3_nt: TGTGCCAGCATTTTGACCTATTCTGAGGGCTATGGCTACACCTTC; cdr3_aa: CASILTYSEGYGYTF
clone_size: .; d_call: .; j_call: TRBJ1-4; v_call: TRBV20-1; cdr3_nt: TGCAGTGCTAGAGATCAGGGGACAACTAATGAAAAACTGTTTTTT; cdr3_aa: CSARDQGTTNEKLFF
clone_size: many; d_call: .; j_call: TRBJ2-7; v_call: TRBV30; cdr3_nt: TGTGCCTGGAGTGTAGGGCTTTACGAGCAGTACTTC; cdr3_aa: CAWSVGLYEQYF
clone_size: .; d_call: TRBD1; j_call: TRBJ1-2; v_call: TRBV6-1; cdr3_nt: TGTGCCAGCAGCCTACCACAGGGGGACTATGGCTACACCTTC; cdr3_aa: CASSLPQGDYGYTF
clone_size: many; d_call: .; j_call: TRBJ2-1; v_call: TRBV28; cdr3_nt: TGTGCCAGCACCGAGTTTAAAGGGGCCCGAGTGTCCTACAATGAGCAGTTCTTC; cdr3_aa: CASTEFKGARVSYNEQFF
clone_size: many; d_call: .; j_call: TRBJ1-2; v_call: TRBV20-1; cdr3_nt: TGCAGTGCTACCACAGGGACCGGCTACACCTTC; cdr3_aa: CSATTGTGYTF
clone_size: many; d_call: TRBD2; j_call: TRBJ2-7; v_call: TRBV7-9; cdr3_nt: TGTGCCAGCAGCCAGCTAGCGGGAGGCCCGTACTTC; cdr3_aa: CASSQLAGGPYF
clone_size: .; d_call: TRBD2; j_call: TRBJ2-7; v_call: TRBV19; cdr3_nt: TGTGCCAGTAGTAACCTAGCGGTGTCGTACGATCAGTACTTC; cdr3_aa: CASSNLAVSYDQYF
clone_size: many; d_call: .; j_call: TRBJ1-5; v_call: TRBV20-1; cdr3_nt: TGCAGTGCTAGAGACCCCTATGGGGGCAATCAGCCCCAGCATTTT; cdr3_aa: CSARDPYGGNQPQHF
clone_size: few; d_call: TRBD1; j_call: TRBJ1-3; v_call: TRBV28; cdr3_nt: TGTGCCAGCAGGTGGGACAGGAACTCTGGAAACACCATATATTTT; cdr3_aa: CASRWDRNSGNTIYF
clone_size: few; d_call: .; j_call: TRBJ2-7; v_call: TRBV27; cdr3_nt: TGTGCCAGCAGTTTACTGGGGGCTCGAACGGGAGAGCAGTACTTC; cdr3_aa: CASSLLGARTGEQYF
clone_size: .; d_call: .; j_call: TRBJ2-3; v_call: TRBV27; cdr3_nt: TGTGCCAGAACCCCCCGAGCGACGGGCACAGATACGCAGTATTTT; cdr3_aa: CARTPRATGTDTQYF
clone_size: .; d_call: .; j_call: TRBJ2-1; v_call: TRBV19; cdr3_nt: TGTGCCAGTAGTGGGCTCGGGAACGAGCAGTTCTTC; cdr3_aa: CASSGLGNEQFF
clone_size: many; d_call: TRBD1; j_call: TRBJ2-7; v_call: TRBV7-8; cdr3_nt: TGTGCCAGCAGCTTGTTGAAGGGGGCGCTTGAGCAGTACTTC; cdr3_aa: CASSLLKGALEQYF
clone_size: many; d_call: .; j_call: TRBJ2-2; v_call: TRBV30; cdr3_nt: TGTGCCTGGGGGGGCGGGACTTGGACCGGGGAGCTGTTTTTT; cdr3_aa: CAWGGGTWTGELFF
clone_size: many; d_call: .; j_call: TRBJ2-3; v_call: TRBV11-2; cdr3_nt: TGTGCCAGCAGCCAAAGGGACAGCACAGATACGCAGTATTTT; cdr3_aa: CASSQRDSTDTQYF
clone_size: .; d_call: TRBD2; j_call: TRBJ2-7; v_call: TRBV5-1; cdr3_nt: TGCGCCAGCAGCTTGGGGACTAGCCCTTACGAGCAGTACTTC; cdr3_aa: CASSLGTSPYEQYF
clone_size: few; d_call: .; j_call: TRBJ2-2; v_call: TRBV19; cdr3_nt: TGTGCCAGTAGTATCTCAGGGGGGACCGGGGAGCTGTTTTTT; cdr3_aa: CASSISGGTGELFF
clone_size: .; d_call: .; j_call: TRBJ2-7; v_call: TRBV20-1; cdr3_nt: TGCAGTGCTAGAGATCCTAGTTCGATCTCCTACGAGCAGTACTTC; cdr3_aa: CSARDPSSISYEQYF
clone_size: many; d_call: .; j_call: TRBJ1-5; v_call: TRBV2; cdr3_nt: TGTGCCAGCAAGGGCAGGGACAACCCCGGCCAGCCCCAGCATTTT; cdr3_aa: CASKGRDNPGQPQHF
clone_size: many; d_call: .; j_call: TRBJ2-1; v_call: TRBV19; cdr3_nt: TGTGCCAGTAGTGGGCGCGGGAATGAGCAGTTCTTC; cdr3_aa: CASSGRGNEQFF
clone_size: .; d_call: .; j_call: TRBJ2-1; v_call: TRBV20-1; cdr3_nt: TGCAGTGCTAGATCAATCCGTCGGTGCCTCTACAATGAGCAGTTCTTC; cdr3_aa: CSARSIRRCLYNEQFF
clone_size: .; d_call: .; j_call: TRBJ2-1; v_call: TRBV6-1; cdr3_nt: TGTGCCAGCACCCACTTGGGGGACTTCTCACGTGAGCAGTTCTTC; cdr3_aa: CASTHLGDFSREQFF
clone_size: .; d_call: .; j_call: TRBJ2-7; v_call: TRBV24-1; cdr3_nt: TGTGCCACCAGTGATGCGACAGGACTGGGCGAGCAGTACTTC; cdr3_aa: CATSDATGLGEQYF
clone_size: .; d_call: TRBD2; j_call: TRBJ2-7; v_call: TRBV7-6; cdr3_nt: TGTGCCAGCAGCCTAAGTACTAGCGGGAGTATGTACGAGCAGTACTTC; cdr3_aa: CASSLSTSGSMYEQYF
clone_size: .; d_call: .; j_call: TRBJ2-7; v_call: TRBV20-1; cdr3_nt: TGCAGTGCTACCCGACAGCCGGATTACGAGCAGTACTTC; cdr3_aa: CSATRQPDYEQYF